One TCR beta chain is described in this entry. This sample is part of a study of blood T cell repertoires in COVID-19. Study context: There were acute and convalescent COVID-19 samples, and they came from the United States, Italy and Spain. T cells, B-cell-depleted T cells, or PBMCs supplied cDNA or gDNA.

Germline CDR1 and CDR2: LGHNA and YNFKEQ. The CDR3 is 16 amino acids. The trim removed 4 bases at V and 5 bases at J, leaving 12 bases unmatched. In the authors' workflow: From reference gene primer amplification, estimates of nucleated cell counts were derived. This table comes from immunoSEQ multiplex PCR, and its TCRdb copy is limited to in-frame clones, with some not included. The V and J calls and the clone size are those of that table, but D and trimming were determined from the DNA. This sample yields some 170,000 clones, of which roughly 87% are seen a single time; approximately 9.1% belongs to the top ten.

The J gene is TRBJ1-1, the V gene TRBV4-2; TRBD1 aligns across 8 bases. The sample comprised peripheral blood. This TCR was sampled from a woman in her 70s with acute or convalescent COVID-19. Here the CDR3 reads CASSPRTGSDRTEAFF. Here the CDR3 DNA reads TGTGCCAGCAGCCCGCGGACAGGGAGTGATAGGACTGAAGCTTTCTTT.